This T cell receptor (beta chain) was found in a study of tumor-infiltrating lymphocytes in primary liver carcinoma. Study-wide background: The cohort consisted of patients whose primary liver carcinoma was surgically resected. Study-level results: Tumor region pairs showed greater overlap than either tumor-adjacent or tumor-blood pairs did.

Reverse transcription of 450 to 500 ng total RNA with a constant-region primer produced TCR beta cDNA. Employing slightly modified ARM-PCR, three nested multiplex PCR rounds were run, and these gave rise to the TCR beta libraries. The study ran its first two PCR rounds for approximately 10 cycles each, using TRBV1-TRBV30 forward primers and a C-beta reverse primer. MiXCR was run by TCRdb on the multiplex PCR reads, yielding one entry per CDR3 protein. This table has hundreds of thousands of distinct CDR3 sequences, nearly 60% appearing once. Germline DNA was also extracted, while the blood RNA originated from unsorted whole blood. Every patient had chronic HBV infection and was treatment-naive. As to this clonotype: The antigen remains undetermined.

CDR3 length: 16 residues. Germline CDR1 is SGHAT and CDR2 is FQNNGV. The junction had 14 bases not matched to a gene; V was cut back by 6 bases and J by 7 bases. The clonotype comes from a woman aged 25-40 years with primary liver carcinoma and hepatitis B virus infection. The chain employs TRBV11-2 and TRBJ2-7, with 11 nucleotides matching TRBD2. What was sequenced was peripheral blood. CDR3 amino acids: CASSSPLAGDPFEQYF. Here the CDR3 DNA reads TGTGCCAGCAGTTCTCCACTAGCGGGGGACCCCTTTGAGCAGTACTTC. Supplemented by reference TRBV11-2 and TRBJ2-7, the full variable domain reads EAGVAQSPRYKIIEKRQSVAFWCNPISGHATLYWYQQILGQGPKLLIQFQNNGVVDDSQLPKDRFSAERLKGVDSTLKIQPAKLEDSAVYLCASSSPLAGDPFEQYFGPGTRLTVT.